Listed here is a single T cell receptor beta chain. Its antigen is not known. These data originate in a study of identical twins. Study-level results: Models predicted too little out-of-frame TCR alpha sharing in monozygotic twins.

V shed 3 bases and J shed 2 bases, with 15 bases lying between them. The CDR3 consists of 16 residues. Germline lookup yields CDR1 SGHDN and CDR2 FVKESK. TCRdb independently ran MiXCR on the 5' RACE reads; one entry per CDR3 protein. The sample has approximately 410,000 distinct CDR3 sequences, roughly 20% seen once. The source is a man aged 50 to 60 in good health. The sequenced material came from naive T cells sorted from blood. V gene TRBV14 combines with J gene TRBJ2-3; the D gene is possibly TRBD1 (5 bases). CDR3 coding DNA: TGTGCCAGCAGCCATCACCAGGGTCTCGCCACAGATACGCAGTATTTT. Translating it yields CASSHHQGLATDTQYF.